The subject of this entry is one T cell receptor (beta chain). This clonotype came up a few times. No antigen is known for it. No base-level quality is on record; no much larger clone is a single base apart. The treatment or condition label, read with the paper, signifies: live attenuated yellow fever vaccine strain. At each blood-draw timepoint, two biological replicates of bulk PBMCs were collected. A standard Ficoll-Paque protocol was used to isolate PBMCs from peripheral blood. TriZol was used to extract RNA from bulk PBMCs, from CD4 and CD8 fractions, and from dextramer-positive and dextramer-negative fractions. TCR cDNA was synthesized by 5'RACE template switching, which introduced a universal primer site and unique molecular identifiers. Priming for cDNA synthesis came from both the TCR alpha and TCR beta constant segments. Two PCR steps were used to amplify libraries, with sample barcodes and sequencing adapters being added in the second step. Sequencing of libraries was performed on Illumina HiSeq 2500 (2x100 bp) or NovaSeq (2x150 bp). In the paper's pipeline: Reads were demultiplexed and collapsed into UMI consensus sequences with MIGEC, and V(D)J alignment was performed with MiXCR. Vaccine-responding clonotypes were defined with edgeR using replicate PBMC samples, requiring FDR below 0.01 and a log2 fold change above 5 up to day 15. CD4 or CD8 identity was assigned to each bulk clonotype according to whether the clonotype was present at higher abundance in the sequenced CD4 repertoire or the sequenced CD8 repertoire. TCRdb cleaned the public reads at Q25 with fastp, built clones with MiXCR and kept in-frame beta chains. Identical CDR3 protein sequences are pooled into one entry, listed with their most common genes and DNA. These V and J calls derive from TCRdb rather than the authors' analysis. The sample contains roughly 500,000 distinct CDR3 sequences, 15% to 20% of them found a single time. The ten largest clonotypes hold roughly an eighth of the sample.

The data originate from a study of T cells after yellow fever vaccination (dated by TCRdb to between 2018 and 2020). Regarding the complete study: Libraries from fractions with low cell numbers were prepared with the SMART-Seq v4 Ultra Low Input RNA kit. Blood was drawn at multiple timepoints before and after primary and secondary immunization, with bulk PBMC replicates and cell subsets isolated. To track T-cell clones before and after primary and booster YFV17D yellow fever vaccination, bulk TCR alpha and beta repertoires were sequenced longitudinally. The cohort comprised two healthy male donors, one aged 18 to 30 and one aged 30 to 40 years.

General conclusions and limits of the study: A small fraction of clonotypes appeared in both the CD4 and CD8 compartments, likely as a result of convergent recombination. The secondary T-cell response was found to be weaker but faster than the primary response, with a peak reached on day 5 rather than on day 15. Most clones expanded after primary vaccination (almost 97% of CD4 and around 89% of CD8) were re-detected after the booster, suggesting that broad memory maintenance occurred. Computational filtering was needed because FACS-sorted repertoires could contain abundant contaminating clonotypes from the bulk population. Because the study included only two donors, the extent to which the findings can be generalized is limited.

The clonotype comes from a man aged 25-45 years who received the YFV17D yellow fever vaccine. This specimen consisted of PBMCs, obtained 15 days after the yellow fever booster vaccination.

The DNA sequence is as follows: TGCAGCGTTGCCTCAGGGGCTCTCACCGGGGAGCTGTTTTTT. Translated, it reads CSVASGALTGELFF. The chain couples TRBV29-1 to TRBJ2-2; 6 matching bases give a weak D call of TRBD1. CDR1 and CDR2 are read off the germline V gene as SQVTM and ANQGSEA. At the junction V is shortened by 4 bases and J by 4 bases, with 13 bases in between. Spanning cysteine to phenylalanine, the CDR3 consists of 14 amino acids. The only DNA kept is the CDR3, 42 bases in frame from the first base.